This T cell receptor beta chain was identified in a study of OX40 agonist ivuxolimab in advanced cancers. Study at large: Previous treatment with anti-PD-1, anti-PD-L1 or anti-CTLA-4 therapy was allowed; 35% to 50% had received some.

The table came from immunoSEQ multiplex PCR; TCRdb's copy has only in-frame clones and leaves some out. The data show some 42,000 clones, with about 89% seen just once and approximately 32% held by the top ten. J was trimmed by 8 bases and V by 3 bases; bases with no gene match: 7. This CDR3 has 14 residues. Germline CDR1 LNHNV, CDR2 YYDKDF (reference sequence). A history of autoimmune disease or systemic immunosuppression excluded patients. Collection of blood occurred at baseline, at cycle 4 day 1, and at cycle 7 day 1. This clonotype was obtained from an adult with an advanced solid tumor such as melanoma, head and neck, liver or kidney cancer. This chain connects TRBV15 to TRBJ1-2, with TRBD1 matching over 9 bases. The sample was CD4+ or CD8+ T cells sorted from blood, taken in a trial of the OX40 agonist ivuxolimab. Here the CDR3 DNA reads TGTGCCACCAGCAGGGAGGACAGGGGAAGAGGCTACACCTTC. It yields the protein CATSREDRGRGYTF.